This T cell receptor (beta chain) is drawn from a study of PD-1 blockade in classical Hodgkin lymphoma. Sequencing was performed with immunoSEQ multiplex PCR; in TCRdb, only in-frame clones are kept and a portion is missing. This sample has under 45,000 clones, with 66% found just once. Specified time point: cycle 4 day 1 (C4D1), after around six weeks of nivolumab. All trial patients relapsed after autologous stem cell transplantation. Germline V gene sequence: CDR1 MNHNY, CDR2 SVGAGI (reference sequence). CDR3 size: 11 residues. V was pared by 6 bases and J by 6 bases, with 6 bases between. The starting material was peripheral blood mononuclear cells (PBMCs), obtained before the fourth cycle of nivolumab. V usage is TRBV6-6 and J usage is TRBJ2-1; D may be TRBD1 (6 bases). This clonotype originated in a human donor with classical Hodgkin lymphoma. The CDR3 sequence: CASRGANEQFF. CDR3 nucleotides: TGTGCCAGCAGGGGGGCCAATGAGCAGTTCTTC.